The 12 T cell receptor beta chains in this list originate from one sample, sequenced in a study of cytomegalovirus exposure and HLA in healthy donors. PCR employed 60 Vbeta and 13 Jbeta primers. The assay was immunoSEQ multiplex PCR, and TCRdb's table has in-frame clones only and misses some. The sample holds 200,000 or so clones. The sample consisted of PBMCs. The receptor set was obtained from a boy younger than 18 in good health and CMV-seronegative.

V usage is TRBV9 and J usage is TRBJ1-3; the D is unclear. The CDR3 loop spans 14 amino acids. Deletions cut 4 bases from V and 2 bases from J, with 10 bases between. Germline lookup yields CDR1 SGDLS and CDR2 YYNGEE. CDR3 sequence (DNA): TGTGCCAGCAGCTCGCCGACTCCTGGAAACACCATATATTTT. Translation: CASSSPTPGNTIYF.

The chain couples TRBV5-4 to TRBJ2-7, with 9 bases lining up with TRBD1. CDR1 and CDR2 (germline): SGHNT, YYREEE (reference sequence). The CDR3 length is 15 residues. Losses at the gene ends were 4 bases for V and 6 bases for J; bases not matched to a gene: 11. For the CDR3, the DNA is TGTGCCAGCAGCACCGCGGTGGGACAGGGCGGCGAGCAGTACTTC. Translating gives CASSTAVGQGGEQYF.

V gene TRBV4-2 combines with J gene TRBJ1-1; TRBD1 agrees at 7 bases. Germline CDR1 reads LGHNA; CDR2 reads YNFKEQ. V lost 0 bases, J lost 8 bases, and 0 bases stayed unmatched. The CDR3 has 12 residues. For the CDR3, the DNA is TGTGCCAGCAGCCAAGAGGACAGGGAAGCTTTCTTT. Its translation is CASSQEDREAFF.

The rearrangement uses TRBV4-1 and TRBJ2-5, with 7 bases that match TRBD1. Per germline, CDR1 MGHRA and CDR2 YSYEKL. The junction had 9 bases not matched to a gene; V was cut back by 4 bases and J by 7 bases. The CDR3 totals 14 residues. CDR3: CASSPRDSRRTQYF. The CDR3 bases are TGCGCCAGCAGCCCCCGGGACAGCCGGCGGACCCAGTACTTC.

This chain joins TRBV5-6 and TRBJ2-5; D gene unclear. Germline V gene data show CDR1 as SGHDT and CDR2 as YYEEEE. CDR3 length equals 15 residues. V was clipped by 2 bases and J by 1 base, with 12 bases between them. The CDR3 DNA is TGTGCCAGCAGCTTAGGTGGGCACCTCCAAGAGACCCAGTACTTC. It is translated as CASSLGGHLQETQYF. The full variable domain, with the rest looked up from reference TRBV5-6 and TRBJ2-5, is DAGVTQSPTHLIKTRGQQVTLRCSPKSGHDTVSWYQQALGQGPQFIFQYYEEEERQRGNFPDRFSGHQFPNYSSELNVNALLLGDSALYLCASSLGGHLQETQYFGPGTRLLVL.

The chain joins TRBV11-3 to TRBJ2-1, with D possibly matching TRBD1 (6 bases). The CDR3 contains 14 residues. V lost 3 bases and J 5 bases, leaving 11 bases between the germline ends. Germline values: CDR1 SGHNT, CDR2 YENEEA. The CDR3 is CASSFPGHDNEQFF. CDR3 bases: TGTGCCAGCAGCTTCCCGGGACACGACAATGAGCAGTTCTTC.

Concerning this clone: The DNA is left out, because the CDR3 cannot be placed on it with certainty; the CDR3 is given as TCRdb lists it. The rearrangement links TRBV15 to TRBJ1-2; TRBD1 is taken as the D call from the table, unchecked against the DNA. The CDR3 length is 11 residues, termini included. The germline gives CDR1 LNHNV, CDR2 YYDKDF (reference sequence). CDR3: CATSRWGLGTF.

The chain uses TRBV30 and TRBJ1-5; D unresolved. Germline lookup yields CDR1 GTSNPN and CDR2 SVGIG (reference sequence). Deletions cut 2 bases from V and 2 bases from J, with 7 bases between. The CDR3 extends over 13 amino acids. In DNA form, the CDR3 reads TGTGCCTGGAGTAAGATAGGCAATCAGCCCCAGCATTTT. This encodes CAWSKIGNQPQHF.

This chain joins TRBV30 and TRBJ2-6; D is possibly TRBD1 (6 bases). V gave up 0 bases and J gave up 1 base, with 13 bases separating them. This CDR3 contains 17 residues. Germline values: CDR1 GTSNPN, CDR2 SVGIG (reference sequence). The CDR3 loop is CAWSVTGIGSGANVLTF. CDR3 sequence (DNA): TGTGCCTGGAGTGTAACAGGGATTGGGTCTGGGGCCAACGTCCTGACTTTC.

The chain has TRBV29-1 and TRBJ2-7, with unresolved D. CDR3 length: 13 residues. The V end was cut by 0 bases, the J end by 0 bases, with 6 bases between. Germline CDR1 and CDR2: SQVTM and ANQGSEA. CDR3 bases: TGCAGCGTTGAAGATCGAGACTCCTACGAGCAGTACTTC. This gives the protein CSVEDRDSYEQYF.

The chain recombines TRBV6-6 with TRBJ1-1; 8 bases are a match to TRBD1. Trimming took 6 bases from V and 6 from J; bases not matched to a gene: 3. From germline, CDR1 is MNHNY and CDR2 SVGAGI (reference sequence). The CDR3 is 12 residues long. The CDR3 is CASSRQGPEAFF. The CDR3 DNA reads TGTGCCAGCAGCCGACAGGGGCCTGAAGCTTTCTTT.

The V gene is TRBV6-6, the J gene TRBJ1-5, with D possibly TRBD1 on 6 matching bases. Trimming removed 7 bases from V and 3 bases from J, with 13 bases in between. The CDR3 contains 14 residues. Germline lookup yields CDR1 MNHNY and CDR2 SVGAGI (reference sequence). The CDR3 loop reads CASNTGHHNQPQHF. The CDR3 nucleotides read TGTGCCAGCAATACGGGACACCACAATCAGCCCCAGCATTTT.